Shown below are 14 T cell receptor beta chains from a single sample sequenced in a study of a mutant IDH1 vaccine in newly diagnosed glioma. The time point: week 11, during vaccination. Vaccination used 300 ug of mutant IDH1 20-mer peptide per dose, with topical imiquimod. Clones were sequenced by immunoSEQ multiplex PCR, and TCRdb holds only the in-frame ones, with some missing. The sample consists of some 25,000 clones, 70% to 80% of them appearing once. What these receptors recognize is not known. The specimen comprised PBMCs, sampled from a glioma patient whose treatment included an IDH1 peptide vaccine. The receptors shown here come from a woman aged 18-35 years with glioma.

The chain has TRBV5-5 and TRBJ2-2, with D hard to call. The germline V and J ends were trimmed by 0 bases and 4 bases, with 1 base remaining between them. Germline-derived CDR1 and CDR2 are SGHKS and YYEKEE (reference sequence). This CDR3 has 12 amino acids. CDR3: CASSLATGELFF. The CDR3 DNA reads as TGTGCCAGCAGCTTGGCCACCGGGGAGCTGTTTTTT.

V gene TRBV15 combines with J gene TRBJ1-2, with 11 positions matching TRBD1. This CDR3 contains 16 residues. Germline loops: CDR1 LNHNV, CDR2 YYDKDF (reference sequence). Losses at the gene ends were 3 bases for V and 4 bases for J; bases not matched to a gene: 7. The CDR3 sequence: CATSSPGTGGVYGYTF. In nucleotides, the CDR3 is TGTGCCACCAGCAGCCCCGGGACAGGGGGTGTCTATGGCTACACCTTC.

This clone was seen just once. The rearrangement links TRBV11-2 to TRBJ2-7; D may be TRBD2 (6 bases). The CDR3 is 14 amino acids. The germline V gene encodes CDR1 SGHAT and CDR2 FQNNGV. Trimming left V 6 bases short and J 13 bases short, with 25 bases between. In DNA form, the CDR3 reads TGTGCCAGCAGGGGGACGGGATTTAGCGGCCGTGGATACTTC. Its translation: CASRGTGFSGRGYF.

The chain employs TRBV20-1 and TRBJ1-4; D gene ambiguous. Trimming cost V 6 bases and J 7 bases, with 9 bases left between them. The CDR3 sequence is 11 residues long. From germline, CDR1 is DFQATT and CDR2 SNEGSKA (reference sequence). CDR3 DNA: TGCAGTGCCAACCTACTTGAAAAACTGTTTTTT. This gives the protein CSANLLEKLFF.

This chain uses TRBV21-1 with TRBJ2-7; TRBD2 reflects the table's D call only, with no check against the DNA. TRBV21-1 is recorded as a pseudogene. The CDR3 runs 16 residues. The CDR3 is CASSKSERGGSYEQYF. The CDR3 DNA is TGTGCCAGCAGCAAATCTGAGCGGGGCGGATCCTACGAGCAGTACTTC.

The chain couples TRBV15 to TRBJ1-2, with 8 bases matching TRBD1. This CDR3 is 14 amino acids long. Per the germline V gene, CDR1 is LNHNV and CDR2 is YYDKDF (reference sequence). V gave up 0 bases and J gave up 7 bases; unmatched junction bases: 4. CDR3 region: CATSRDQGAVGYTF. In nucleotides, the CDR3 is TGTGCCACCAGCAGAGACCAGGGGGCTGTTGGCTACACCTTC.

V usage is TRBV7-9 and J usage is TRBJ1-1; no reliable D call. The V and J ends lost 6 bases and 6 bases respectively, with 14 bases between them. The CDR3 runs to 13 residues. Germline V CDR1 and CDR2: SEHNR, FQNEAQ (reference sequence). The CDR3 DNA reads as TGTGCCAGCAGTTGGAGCGATAGTGCTGAAGCTTTCTTT. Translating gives CASSWSDSAEAFF. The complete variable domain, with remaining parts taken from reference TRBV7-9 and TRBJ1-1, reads DTGVSQNPRHKITKRGQNVTFRCDPISEHNRLYWYRQTLGQGPEFLTYFQNEAQLEKSRLLSDRFSAERPKGSFSTLEIQRTEQGDSAMYLCASSWSDSAEAFFGQGTRLTVV.

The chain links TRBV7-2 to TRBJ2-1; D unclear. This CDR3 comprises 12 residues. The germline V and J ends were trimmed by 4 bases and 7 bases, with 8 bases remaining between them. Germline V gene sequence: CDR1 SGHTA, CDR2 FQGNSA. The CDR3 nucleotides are TGTGCCAGCAGCTACGGACGTAATGAGCAGTTCTTC. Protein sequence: CASSYGRNEQFF.

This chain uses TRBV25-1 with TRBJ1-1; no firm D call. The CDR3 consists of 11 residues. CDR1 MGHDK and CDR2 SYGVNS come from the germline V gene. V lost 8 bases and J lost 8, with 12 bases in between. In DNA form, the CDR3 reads TGTGCCAGCGAAGGCGGTGGAGAAGCTTTCTTT. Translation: CASEGGGEAFF. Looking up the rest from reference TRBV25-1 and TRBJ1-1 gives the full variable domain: EADIYQTPRYLVIGTGKKITLECSQTMGHDKMYWYQQDPGMELHLIHYSYGVNSTEKGDLSSESTVSRIRTEHFPLTLESARPSHTSQYLCASEGGGEAFFGQGTRLTVV.

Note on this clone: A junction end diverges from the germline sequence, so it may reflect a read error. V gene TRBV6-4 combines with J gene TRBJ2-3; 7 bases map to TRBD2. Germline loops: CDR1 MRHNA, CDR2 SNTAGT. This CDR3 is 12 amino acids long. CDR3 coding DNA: TGTGCCAGCAGTGACCGCGCGGGAGTAGTGGATTTT. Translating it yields CASSDRAGVVDF.

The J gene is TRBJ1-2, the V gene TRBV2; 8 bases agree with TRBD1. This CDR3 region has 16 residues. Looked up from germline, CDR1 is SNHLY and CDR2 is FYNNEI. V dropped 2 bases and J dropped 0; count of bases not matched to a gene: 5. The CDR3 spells CASSEFSGQANYGYTF. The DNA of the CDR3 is TGTGCCAGCAGTGAATTCTCGGGACAGGCTAACTATGGCTACACCTTC.

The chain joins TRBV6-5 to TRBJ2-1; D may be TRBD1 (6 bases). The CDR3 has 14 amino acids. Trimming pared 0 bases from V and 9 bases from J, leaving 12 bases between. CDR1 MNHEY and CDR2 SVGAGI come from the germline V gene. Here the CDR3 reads CASSYSELQGEQFF. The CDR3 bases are TGTGCCAGCAGTTACTCGGAGTTACAGGGTGAGCAGTTCTTC.

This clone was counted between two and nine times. DNA of the CDR3: TGTGCCTGGAGTGTATCCACTGGAAACACCATATATTTT. This translates into CAWSVSTGNTIYF. The chain employs TRBV30 and TRBJ1-3, with D unclear. Germline V gene data show CDR1 as GTSNPN and CDR2 as SVGIG (reference sequence). Trimming left V 0 bases short and J 2 bases short, with 5 bases between. The CDR3 sequence is 13 residues long.

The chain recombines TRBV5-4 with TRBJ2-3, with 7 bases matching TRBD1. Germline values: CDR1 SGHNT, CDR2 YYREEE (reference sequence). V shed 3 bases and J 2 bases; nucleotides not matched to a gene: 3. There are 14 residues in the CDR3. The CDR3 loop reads CASSWDSNTDTQYF. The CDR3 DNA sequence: TGTGCCAGCAGCTGGGACAGCAACACAGATACGCAGTATTTT.